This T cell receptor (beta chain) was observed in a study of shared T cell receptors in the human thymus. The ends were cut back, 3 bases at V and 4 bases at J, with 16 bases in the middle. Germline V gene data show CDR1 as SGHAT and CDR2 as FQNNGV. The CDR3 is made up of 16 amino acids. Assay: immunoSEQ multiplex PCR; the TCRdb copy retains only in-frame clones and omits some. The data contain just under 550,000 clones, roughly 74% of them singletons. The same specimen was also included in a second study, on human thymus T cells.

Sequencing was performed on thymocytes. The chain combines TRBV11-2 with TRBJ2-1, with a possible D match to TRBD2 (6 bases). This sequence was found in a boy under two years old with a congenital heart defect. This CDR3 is CASSFGPSGPYNEQFF. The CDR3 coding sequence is TGTGCCAGCAGCTTCGGTCCGAGCGGGCCTTACAATGAGCAGTTCTTC.